These 12 T cell receptor beta chains were sequenced from one sample in a study of shared clonotypes between healthy human individuals. Only in-frame clones appear in the TCRdb table, and some are missing; sequencing was by immunoSEQ multiplex PCR. Among some 1,900,000 clones, just under 95% were seen once, and the ten largest hold more than 0.9%. Cells designated naive CD8 were CD45RO-negative and were positively selected for CCR7, with terminally differentiated effector memory CD45RA+ cells excluded. Sequencing input: naive CD8+ T cells sorted from blood. The receptors derive from a man between 18 and 29 years old in good health.

J is TRBJ1-1 and V is TRBV5-4; TRBD1 agrees at 7 bases. The CDR3 is 12 residues long. V dropped 5 bases and J dropped 7; count of bases not matched to a gene: 5. CDR1 and CDR2 from the germline V gene are SGHNT and YYREEE (reference sequence). CDR3 nucleotides: TGTGCCAGCAGAGGGACAGAGCTTGAAGCTTTCTTT. Translating gives CASRGTELEAFF.

The chain has TRBV5-1 and TRBJ2-7; maybe TRBD1 (5 bases). CDR1 and CDR2 (germline): SGHRS, YFSETQ. The length of the CDR3 is 12 residues. V lost 2 bases and J 6 bases, leaving 9 bases between the germline ends. CDR3 in DNA: TGCGCCAGCAGCTTTGTGGGGCTCGAGCAGTACTTC. As protein: CASSFVGLEQYF.

This chain links TRBV5-4 with TRBJ2-7; the D call may be TRBD1 or TRBD2 (5 bases each). Trimming shortened V by 4 bases and J by 5 bases, and 22 bases separated the two germline ends. The CDR3 sequence is 16 residues long. Germline CDR1 reads SGHNT; CDR2 reads YYREEE (reference sequence). Here the CDR3 reads CASSPDGDPLSNEQYF. The CDR3 DNA reads as TGTGCCAGCAGCCCCGACGGGGACCCCTTAAGTAACGAGCAGTACTTC.

The CDR3: CASILGGDTEAFF. The CDR3 DNA reads as TGTGCCAGCATCCTAGGGGGGGACACTGAAGCTTTCTTT. V and J are TRBV6-6 and TRBJ1-1; D may be TRBD1 (6 bases). The CDR3 is 13 residues long. Germline V gene data show CDR1 as MNHNY and CDR2 as SVGAGI (reference sequence). Trimming removed 7 bases from V and 3 bases from J, with 12 bases in between.

The rearrangement uses TRBV25-1 and TRBJ2-1, with 11 bases that match TRBD1. Germline assignment: CDR1 MGHDK and CDR2 SYGVNS. The CDR3 has 16 residues. V lost 7 bases and J lost 3; bases outside the gene matches: 8. CDR3: CASTGRGTGGYNEQFF. CDR3 DNA: TGTGCCAGCACTGGACGCGGGACAGGGGGCTACAATGAGCAGTTCTTC.

The rearrangement joins TRBV19 to TRBJ2-2; 9 bases map to TRBD2. Losses at the gene ends were 5 bases for V and 7 bases for J; bases not matched to a gene: 8. This CDR3 spans 15 amino acids. Germline V lookup: CDR1 LNHDA, CDR2 SQIVND (reference sequence). The CDR3 loop reads CASSSPSSGSGELFF. The DNA of the CDR3 is TGTGCCAGTAGTTCCCCAAGTAGCGGGAGCGGGGAGCTGTTTTTT.

The chain is built from TRBV7-9 and TRBJ2-1, with 9 nucleotides matching TRBD2. This CDR3 has 15 amino acids. The ends lost 3 bases at V and 3 bases at J; junction bases unmatched: 3. CDR1 SEHNR and CDR2 FQNEAQ come from the germline V gene (reference sequence). DNA for the CDR3: TGTGCCAGCAGCTTCCGACTAGCGGTCTACAATGAGCAGTTCTTC. Its protein is CASSFRLAVYNEQFF.

The genes are TRBV28 and TRBJ2-2; weak D call: TRBD1 (5 bases). Deletions cut 2 bases from V and 1 base from J, with 11 bases between. CDR3 length: 16 amino acids. The germline gives CDR1 MDHEN, CDR2 SYDVKM. CDR3 region: CASSLTREENTGELFF. CDR3 DNA sequence: TGTGCCAGCAGTTTAACCAGGGAAGAGAACACCGGGGAGCTGTTTTTT.

The chain has TRBV4-1 and TRBJ2-1; D perhaps matches TRBD2 (6 bases). The CDR3 consists of 12 residues. V dropped 1 base and J dropped 10 bases, with 8 bases sitting between them. The germline gives CDR1 MGHRA, CDR2 YSYEKL. CDR3 amino acids: CASSQGGVEQFF. The DNA of the CDR3 is TGCGCCAGCAGCCAAGGGGGGGTAGAGCAGTTCTTC.

The genes are TRBV6-5 and TRBJ2-7; D is perhaps TRBD2 (5 bases). Germline assignment: CDR1 MNHEY and CDR2 SVGAGI. This CDR3 region has 14 residues. The V end lost 5 bases, the J end lost 5 bases, and 16 bases lay between the germline ends. CDR3 loop: CASSPRELLDEQYF. CDR3 sequence (DNA): TGTGCCAGCAGTCCGAGGGAACTACTCGACGAGCAGTACTTC.

V gene TRBV7-3 combines with J gene TRBJ1-6; TRBD1 aligns across 7 bases. Trimming cost V 5 bases and J 10 bases; bases outside gene matches: 8. Per germline, CDR1 SGHTA and CDR2 FQGTGA. CDR3 size: 14 residues. The CDR3 region is CASSLQGSRSPLHF. The CDR3 DNA sequence: TGTGCCAGCAGCCTACAGGGGTCACGATCACCCCTCCACTTT.

The CDR3 DNA follows: TGTGCCGGATCGGGTCCAATCATGGATACGCAGTATTTT. It codes for CAGSGPIMDTQYF. The chain combines TRBV28 with TRBJ2-3; D is uncertain. Germline V CDR1 and CDR2: MDHEN, SYDVKM. Between the trimmed V and J ends, which lost 11 bases and 6 bases, there was a span of 18 bases. This CDR3 is 13 amino acids long.